This is a list of T cell receptor beta chains from one sample in a study of blood T cell repertoires in COVID-19. Sequencing was performed with immunoSEQ multiplex PCR; in TCRdb, only in-frame clones are kept and a portion is missing. The data contain more than 20,000 clones, roughly 88% of them singletons. The sample taken for sequencing was peripheral blood. Receptors originate from a human donor with active COVID-19. The donor label of this sample is uncertain. Each CDR3 is given with its conserved first and last residue.

J | V | CDR3
TRBJ2-7 | TRBV7-3 | CASSPQGGGYEQYF
TRBJ1-6 | TRBV4-1 | CASSQTPGGYNSPLHF
TRBJ2-5 | TRBV19 | CASSIGLAAKETQYF
TRBJ2-3 | TRBV29-1 | CSVSRGTTDTQYF
TRBJ1-2 | TRBV4-2 | CASSQTSSRSYGYTF
TRBJ2-7 | TRBV5-6 | CASSLSTYEQYF
TRBJ1-5 | TRBV7-2 | CASSYYDSNQPQHF
TRBJ1-6 | TRBV7-3 | CASSMGQGNSPLHF
TRBJ2-7 | TRBV23-1 | CASTDLGGWGPYEQYF
TRBJ2-1 | TRBV7-3 | CASSLTGQDLQFF
TRBJ2-6 | TRBV7-2 | CASSARGLGGSGANVLTF
TRBJ1-5 | TRBV5-5 | CASSGGASNQPQHF
TRBJ2-2 | TRBV3-1/TRBV3-2 | CASSQEGGPGELFF
TRBJ2-7 | TRBV18 | CASSPPHGGDFYEQYF
TRBJ2-2 | TRBV5-5 | CASSRTSGWELFF